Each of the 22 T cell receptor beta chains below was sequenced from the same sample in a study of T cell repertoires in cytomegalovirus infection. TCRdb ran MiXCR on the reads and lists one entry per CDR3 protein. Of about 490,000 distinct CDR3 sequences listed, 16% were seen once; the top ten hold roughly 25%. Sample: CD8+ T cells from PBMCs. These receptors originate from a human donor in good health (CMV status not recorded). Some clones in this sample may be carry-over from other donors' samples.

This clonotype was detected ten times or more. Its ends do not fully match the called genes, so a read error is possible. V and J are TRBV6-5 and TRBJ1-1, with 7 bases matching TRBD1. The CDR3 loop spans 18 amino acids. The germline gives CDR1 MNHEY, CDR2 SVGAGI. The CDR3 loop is CASSNSGQLMVMNTEAFF. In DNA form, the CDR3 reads TGTGCCAGCAGTAACTCGGGACAGTTGATGGTCATGAACACTGAAGCTTTCTTT.

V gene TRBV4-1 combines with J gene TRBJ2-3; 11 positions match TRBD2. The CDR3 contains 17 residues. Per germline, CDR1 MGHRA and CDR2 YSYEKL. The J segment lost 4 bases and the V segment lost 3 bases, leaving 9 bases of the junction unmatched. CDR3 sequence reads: CASSHPLAGGGADTQYF. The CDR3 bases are TGCGCCAGCAGCCATCCCCTAGCGGGAGGTGGGGCAGATACGCAGTATTTT.

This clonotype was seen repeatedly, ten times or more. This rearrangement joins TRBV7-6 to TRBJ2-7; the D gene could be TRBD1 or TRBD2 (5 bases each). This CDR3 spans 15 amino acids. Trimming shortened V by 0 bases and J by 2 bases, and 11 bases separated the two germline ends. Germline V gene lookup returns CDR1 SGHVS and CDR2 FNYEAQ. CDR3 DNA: TGTGCCAGCAGCTTAGCGAGGGGACCAACCTACGAGCAGTACTTC. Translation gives CASSLARGPTYEQYF.

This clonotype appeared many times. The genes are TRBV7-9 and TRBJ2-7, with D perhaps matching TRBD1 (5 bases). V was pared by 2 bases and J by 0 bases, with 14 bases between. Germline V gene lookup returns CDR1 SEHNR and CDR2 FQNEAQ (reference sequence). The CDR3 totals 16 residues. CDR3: CASSLRGERPSYEQYF. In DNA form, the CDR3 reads TGTGCCAGCAGCTTAAGGGGCGAACGGCCCTCCTACGAGCAGTACTTC.

CDR3 residues: CASSESRLQETQYF. CDR3 sequence (DNA): TGTGCCAGCAGTGAATCCAGACTCCAAGAGACCCAGTACTTC. The chain joins TRBV25-1 to TRBJ2-5; D is ambiguous. The ends were cut back, 1 base at V and 1 base at J, with 7 bases in the middle. CDR3 size: 14 residues. Germline assignment: CDR1 MGHDK and CDR2 SYGVNS.

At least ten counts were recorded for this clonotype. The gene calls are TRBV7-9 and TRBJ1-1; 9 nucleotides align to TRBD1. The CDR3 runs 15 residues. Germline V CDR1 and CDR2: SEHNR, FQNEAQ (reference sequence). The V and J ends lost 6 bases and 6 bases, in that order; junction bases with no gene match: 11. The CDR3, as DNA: TGTGCCAGCAGAGACGCCGGGACAGGGATTTCTGAAGCTTTCTTT. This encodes CASRDAGTGISEAFF. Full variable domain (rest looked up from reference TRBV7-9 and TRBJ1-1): DTGVSQNPRHKITKRGQNVTFRCDPISEHNRLYWYRQTLGQGPEFLTYFQNEAQLEKSRLLSDRFSAERPKGSFSTLEIQRTEQGDSAMYLCASRDAGTGISEAFFGQGTRLTVV.

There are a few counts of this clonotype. This chain's CDR3 is CAWTREGANTGELFF. The DNA for the CDR3 is TGTGCCTGGACTAGGGAGGGGGCTAACACCGGGGAGCTGTTTTTT. This chain uses TRBV30 with TRBJ2-2; D could derive from TRBD1 or TRBD2 (7 bases each). Deletions cut 4 bases from V and 2 bases from J, with 14 bases between. Germline V CDR1 and CDR2: GTSNPN, SVGIG (reference sequence). The CDR3 runs 15 residues.

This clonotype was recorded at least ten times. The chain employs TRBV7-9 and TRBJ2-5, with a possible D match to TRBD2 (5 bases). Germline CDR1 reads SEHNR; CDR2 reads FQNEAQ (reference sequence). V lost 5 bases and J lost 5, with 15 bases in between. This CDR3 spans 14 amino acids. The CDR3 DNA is TGTGCCAGCAGCCCCCCGGGGTTAGACGAGACCCAGTACTTC. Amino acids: CASSPPGLDETQYF.

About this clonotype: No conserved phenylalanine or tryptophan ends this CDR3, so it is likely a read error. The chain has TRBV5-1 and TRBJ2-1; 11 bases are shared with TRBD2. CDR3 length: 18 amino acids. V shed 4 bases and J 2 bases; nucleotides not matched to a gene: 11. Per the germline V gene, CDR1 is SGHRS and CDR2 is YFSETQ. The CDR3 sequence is CASSKELAGESAYNEQFL. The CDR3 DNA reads TGCGCCAGCAGCAAGGAACTAGCGGGGGAATCCGCCTACAATGAGCAGTTCTTA.

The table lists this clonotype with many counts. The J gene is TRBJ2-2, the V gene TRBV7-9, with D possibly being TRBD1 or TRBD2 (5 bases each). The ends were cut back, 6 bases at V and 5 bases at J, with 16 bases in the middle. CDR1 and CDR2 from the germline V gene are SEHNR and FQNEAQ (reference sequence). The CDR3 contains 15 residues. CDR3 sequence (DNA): TGTGCCAGCAGTTCACCCGGGACGTCGACCGGGGAGCTGTTTTTT. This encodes CASSSPGTSTGELFF.

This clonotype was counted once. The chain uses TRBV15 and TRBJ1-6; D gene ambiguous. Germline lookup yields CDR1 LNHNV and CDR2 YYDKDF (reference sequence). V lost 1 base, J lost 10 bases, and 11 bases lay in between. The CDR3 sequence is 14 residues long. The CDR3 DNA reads TGTGCCACCAGCAGAGTAGGGATGGGCTCACCCCTCCACTTT. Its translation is CATSRVGMGSPLHF.

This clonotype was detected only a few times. The CDR3 is CASSVRDSSGTSTDTQYF. The CDR3 region has the DNA TGTGCCAGCTCCGTCCGGGACAGCAGCGGGACTAGCACAGATACGCAGTATTTT. The chain joins TRBV18 to TRBJ2-3; either TRBD1 or TRBD2 may fit D (7 bases each). CDR1 KGHSH and CDR2 LQKENI come from the germline V gene. The CDR3 has 18 amino acids. Trimming removed 6 bases at V and 0 bases at J, with 22 bases between.

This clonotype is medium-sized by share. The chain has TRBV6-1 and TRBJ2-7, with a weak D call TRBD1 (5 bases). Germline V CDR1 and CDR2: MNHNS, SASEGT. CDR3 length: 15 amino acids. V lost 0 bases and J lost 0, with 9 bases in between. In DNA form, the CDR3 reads TGTGCCAGCAGTGAAGCGCCACAGGCCTCCTACGAGCAGTACTTC. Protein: CASSEAPQASYEQYF.

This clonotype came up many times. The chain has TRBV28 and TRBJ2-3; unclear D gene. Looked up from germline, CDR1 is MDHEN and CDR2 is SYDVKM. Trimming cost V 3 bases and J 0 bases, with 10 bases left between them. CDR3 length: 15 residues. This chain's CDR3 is CASSFGEISTDTQYF. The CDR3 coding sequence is TGTGCCAGCAGTTTTGGCGAAATCAGCACAGATACGCAGTATTTT. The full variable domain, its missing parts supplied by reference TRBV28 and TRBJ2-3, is DVKVTQSSRYLVKRTGEKVFLECVQDMDHENMFWYRQDPGLGLRLIYFSYDVKMKEKGDIPEGYSVSREKKERFSLILESASTNQTSMYLCASSFGEISTDTQYFGPGTRLTVL.

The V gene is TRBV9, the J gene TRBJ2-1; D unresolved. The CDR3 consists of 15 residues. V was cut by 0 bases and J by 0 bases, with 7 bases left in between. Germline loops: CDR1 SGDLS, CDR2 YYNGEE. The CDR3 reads CASSVGRSSYNEQFF. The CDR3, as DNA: TGTGCCAGCAGCGTAGGGAGAAGCTCCTACAATGAGCAGTTCTTC.

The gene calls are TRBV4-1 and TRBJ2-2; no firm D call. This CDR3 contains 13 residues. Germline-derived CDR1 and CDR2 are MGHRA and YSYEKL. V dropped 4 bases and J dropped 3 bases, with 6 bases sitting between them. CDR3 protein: CASSPIYTGELFF. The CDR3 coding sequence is TGCGCCAGCAGCCCCATATACACCGGGGAGCTGTTTTTT.

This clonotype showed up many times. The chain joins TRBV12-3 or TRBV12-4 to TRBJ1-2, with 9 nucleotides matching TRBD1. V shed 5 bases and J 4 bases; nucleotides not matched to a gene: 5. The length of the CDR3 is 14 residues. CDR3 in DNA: TGTGCCAGCAGTCCCGGGACAGGGAGCTATGGCTACACCTTC. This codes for CASSPGTGSYGYTF.

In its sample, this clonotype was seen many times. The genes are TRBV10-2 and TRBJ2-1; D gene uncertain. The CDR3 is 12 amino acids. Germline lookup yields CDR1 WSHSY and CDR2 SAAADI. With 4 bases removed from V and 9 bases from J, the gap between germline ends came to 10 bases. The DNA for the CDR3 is TGCGCCAGCAGTGTCTTTTCTAGTGAGCAGTTCTTC. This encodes CASSVFSSEQFF.

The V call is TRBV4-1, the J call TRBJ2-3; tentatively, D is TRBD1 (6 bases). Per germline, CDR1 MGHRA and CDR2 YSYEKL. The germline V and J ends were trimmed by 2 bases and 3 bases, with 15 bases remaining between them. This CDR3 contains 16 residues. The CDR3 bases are TGCGCCAGCAGCCAAACCGACAGGCCAATGACAGATACGCAGTATTTT. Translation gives CASSQTDRPMTDTQYF.

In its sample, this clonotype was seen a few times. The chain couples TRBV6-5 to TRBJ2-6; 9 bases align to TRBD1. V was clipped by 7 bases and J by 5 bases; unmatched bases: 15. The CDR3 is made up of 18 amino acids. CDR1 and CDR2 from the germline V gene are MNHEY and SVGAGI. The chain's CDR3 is CASTPGQGSSGRANVLTF. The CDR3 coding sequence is TGTGCCAGCACCCCGGGACAGGGATCATCTGGGAGGGCCAACGTCCTGACTTTC.

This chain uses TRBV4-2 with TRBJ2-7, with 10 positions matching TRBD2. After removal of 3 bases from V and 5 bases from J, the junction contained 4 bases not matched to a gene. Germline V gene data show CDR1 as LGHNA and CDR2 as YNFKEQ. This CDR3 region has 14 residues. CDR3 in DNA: TGTGCCAGCAGCCAGGCTAGCGGGAGCCACGAGCAGTACTTC. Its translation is CASSQASGSHEQYF.

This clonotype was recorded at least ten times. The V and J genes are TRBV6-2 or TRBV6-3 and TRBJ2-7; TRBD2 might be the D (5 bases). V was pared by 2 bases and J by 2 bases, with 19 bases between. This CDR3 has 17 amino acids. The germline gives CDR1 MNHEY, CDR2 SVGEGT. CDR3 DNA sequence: TGTGCCAGCAGTTACGAGGGCCATTGGGAGAACGCCTACGAGCAGTACTTC. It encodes CASSYEGHWENAYEQYF.